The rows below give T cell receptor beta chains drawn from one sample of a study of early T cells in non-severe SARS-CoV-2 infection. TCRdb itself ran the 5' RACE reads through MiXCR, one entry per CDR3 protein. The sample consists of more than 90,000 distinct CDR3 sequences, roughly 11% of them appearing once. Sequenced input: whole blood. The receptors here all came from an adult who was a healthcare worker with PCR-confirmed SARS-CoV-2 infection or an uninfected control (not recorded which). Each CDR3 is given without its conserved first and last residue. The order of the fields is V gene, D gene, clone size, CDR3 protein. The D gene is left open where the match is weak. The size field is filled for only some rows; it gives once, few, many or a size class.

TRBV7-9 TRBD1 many AARRGQTDGYT
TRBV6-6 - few ASSLARTVLETQY
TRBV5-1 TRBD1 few ASSLAGDSRSTDTQY
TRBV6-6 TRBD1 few ASSFGTGGYGYT
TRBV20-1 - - SAREGVDYEQY
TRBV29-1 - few SVEDPQGWETQY
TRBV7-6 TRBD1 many ASSPSTGAWGQPQH
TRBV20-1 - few SASFRVGETQY
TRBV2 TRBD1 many ASSEGQGWGPQY
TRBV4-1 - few ASSQQGRGYEQY
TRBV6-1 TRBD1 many ASSVDRLNSYNEQF
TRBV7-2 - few ASSRRDKSTGELF
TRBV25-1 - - ASSELAREQF
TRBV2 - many ASSDGNNYGYT
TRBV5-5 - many ASSPTTRGQPQH
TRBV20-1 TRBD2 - SARPRTSGYNEQF
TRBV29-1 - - SVGADYGYT
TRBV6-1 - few ASSATVNYGYT
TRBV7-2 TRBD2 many ASSLGPSGRTREQY
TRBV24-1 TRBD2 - ATMSPGGGPGEQF
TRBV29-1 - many SVTQGRELF
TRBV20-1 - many SARAGANYGYT
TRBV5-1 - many ASSLQVNEKLF
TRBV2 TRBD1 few ASSDGQGIGELF
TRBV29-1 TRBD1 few SVVRTGGEQY
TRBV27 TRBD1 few ASSYTGTGGNYGYT
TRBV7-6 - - ASSSNRYEQF
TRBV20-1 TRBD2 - SARDSGASYNEQF
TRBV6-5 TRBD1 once ASSYFRDRGRVGYT
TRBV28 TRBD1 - ATGTASNQPQH
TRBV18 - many ASSPQDGGSQPQH
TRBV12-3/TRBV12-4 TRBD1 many ASKSRTGRNTEAF
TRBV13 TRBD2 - ASSLGLAVAKNIQY
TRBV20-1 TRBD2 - SGGTSVNEQY
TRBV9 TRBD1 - ASSSAGTGDGYT
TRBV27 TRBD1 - ASSPDRALYEQY
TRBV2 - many ASSEGDTLHEQY
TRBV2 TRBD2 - ASSEPSGGTYEQY
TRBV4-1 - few ASSQDGRQELH
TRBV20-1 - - SARDGGDTEAF
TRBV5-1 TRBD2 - ASSLVAGADNEQF
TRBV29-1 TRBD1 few SVAGTARETQY
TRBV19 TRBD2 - ASSIGEGDTQY
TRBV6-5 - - ASRPPSTDTQY
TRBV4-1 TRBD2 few ASSQVRGGGNEQF
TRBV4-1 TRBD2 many ASSQGAGGQDTQY